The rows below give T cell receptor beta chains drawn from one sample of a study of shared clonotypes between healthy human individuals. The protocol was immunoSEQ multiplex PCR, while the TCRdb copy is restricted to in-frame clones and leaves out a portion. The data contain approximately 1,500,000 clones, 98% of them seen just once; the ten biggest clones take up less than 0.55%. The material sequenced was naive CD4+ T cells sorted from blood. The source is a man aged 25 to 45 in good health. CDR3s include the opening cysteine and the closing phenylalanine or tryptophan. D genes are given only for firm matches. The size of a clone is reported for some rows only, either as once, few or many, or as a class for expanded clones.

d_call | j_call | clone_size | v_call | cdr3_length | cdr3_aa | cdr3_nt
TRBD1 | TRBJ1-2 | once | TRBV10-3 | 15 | CAISDPGTGWYGYTF | TGTGCCATCAGTGACCCTGGGACAGGGTGGTATGGCTACACCTTC
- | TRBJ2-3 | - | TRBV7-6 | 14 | CASGENGRTDTQYF | TGTGCCAGCGGAGAAAACGGACGCACAGATACGCAGTATTTT
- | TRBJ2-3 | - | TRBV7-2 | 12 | CASSLRADTQYF | TGTGCCAGCAGCTTAAGAGCAGATACGCAGTATTTT
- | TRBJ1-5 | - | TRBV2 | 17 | CASSVISGRDSNQPQHF | TGTGCCAGCAGTGTCATTTCAGGGCGAGATAGCAATCAGCCCCAGCATTTT
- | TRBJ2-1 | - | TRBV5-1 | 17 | CASSLYSDSRRGNEQFF | TGCGCCAGCAGCTTATACTCTGACAGTCGGAGGGGCAATGAGCAGTTCTTC
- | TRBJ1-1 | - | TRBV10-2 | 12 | CASSGVNTEAFF | TGCGCCAGCAGTGGGGTGAACACTGAAGCTTTCTTT
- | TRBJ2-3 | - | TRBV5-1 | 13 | CASSLRMTDTQYF | TGCGCCAGCAGCTTGCGAATGACAGATACGCAGTATTTT
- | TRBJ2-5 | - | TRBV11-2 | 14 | CASSPLVGLETQYF | TGTGCCAGCAGCCCCCTCGTAGGGCTAGAGACCCAGTACTTC
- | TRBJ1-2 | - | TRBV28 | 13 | CASSLLVDYGYTF | TGTGCCAGCAGTCTTCTCGTGGACTATGGCTACACCTTC
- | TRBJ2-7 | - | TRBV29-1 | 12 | CSVEEVATGQYF | TGCAGCGTTGAAGAAGTCGCCACAGGGCAGTACTTC
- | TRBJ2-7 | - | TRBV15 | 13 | CATSSPGLSEQYF | TGTGCCACCAGCAGTCCAGGGCTGAGCGAGCAGTACTTC
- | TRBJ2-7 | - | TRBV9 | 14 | CASSPSPLSFEQYF | TGTGCCAGCAGCCCGTCTCCTTTATCTTTCGAGCAGTACTTC
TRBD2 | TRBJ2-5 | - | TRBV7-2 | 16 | CASSFRAGVYQETQYF | TGTGCCAGCAGCTTCCGAGCGGGAGTGTACCAAGAGACCCAGTACTTC
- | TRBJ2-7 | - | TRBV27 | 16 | CASSQGTGRSSYEQYF | TGTGCCAGCAGTCAGGGAACGGGGAGGTCGAGTTACGAGCAGTACTTC
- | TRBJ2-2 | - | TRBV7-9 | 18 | CASSFIHPGLSNTGELFF | TGTGCCAGCAGCTTTATACATCCGGGGCTCTCGAACACCGGGGAGCTGTTTTTT
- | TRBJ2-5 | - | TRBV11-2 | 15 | CASSLETVALSTQYF | TGTGCCAGCAGCTTAGAGACAGTGGCGTTGAGTACCCAGTACTTC
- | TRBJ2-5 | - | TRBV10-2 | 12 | CASSDADETQYF | TGCGCCAGCAGCGACGCCGATGAGACCCAGTACTTC
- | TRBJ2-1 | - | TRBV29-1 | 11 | CSVAGSHEQFF | TGCAGCGTGGCCGGGAGCCATGAGCAGTTCTTC
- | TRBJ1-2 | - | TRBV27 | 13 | CASSFGHSYGYTF | TGTGCCAGCAGTTTCGGACACTCCTATGGCTACACCTTC
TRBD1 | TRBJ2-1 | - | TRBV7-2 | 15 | CASSLRDRGFDEQFF | TGTGCCAGCAGCTTACGGGACAGGGGGTTCGATGAGCAGTTCTTC
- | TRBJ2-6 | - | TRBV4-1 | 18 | CASSQMGRDFSGANVLTF | TGCGCCAGCAGCCAGATGGGCAGGGATTTTTCTGGGGCCAACGTCCTGACTTTC
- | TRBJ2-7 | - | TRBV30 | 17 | CAWSVNSGARKAYEQYF | TGTGCCTGGAGTGTCAATAGCGGAGCGAGAAAGGCCTACGAGCAGTACTTC
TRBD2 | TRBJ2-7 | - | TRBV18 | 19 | CASSPLNSGRPQDLYEQYF | TGTGCCAGCTCACCACTGAATAGCGGGAGGCCCCAGGATCTATACGAGCAGTACTTC
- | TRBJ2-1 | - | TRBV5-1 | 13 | CASSLGLGHEQFF | TGCGCCAGCAGCTTGGGATTGGGGCACGAGCAGTTCTTC
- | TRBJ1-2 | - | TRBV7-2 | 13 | CASSFRGPLGYTF | TGTGCCAGCAGCTTCCGAGGGCCGCTCGGCTACACCTTC
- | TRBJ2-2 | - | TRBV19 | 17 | CASSKGLPGTNTGELFF | TGTGCCAGTAGTAAGGGTCTCCCCGGGACAAACACCGGGGAGCTGTTTTTT
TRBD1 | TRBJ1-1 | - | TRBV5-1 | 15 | CASSFRQGGDTEAFF | TGCGCCAGCAGCTTTCGACAGGGTGGGGACACTGAAGCTTTCTTT
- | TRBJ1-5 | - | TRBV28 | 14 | CASSLTPLHQPQHF | TGTGCCAGCAGTTTAACACCTCTACATCAGCCCCAGCATTTT
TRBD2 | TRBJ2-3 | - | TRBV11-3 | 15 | CASSYLAGGPDTQYF | TGTGCCAGCAGCTACCTAGCGGGAGGGCCCGATACGCAGTATTTT
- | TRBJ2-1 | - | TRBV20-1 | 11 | CSAPTVAGKFF | TGCAGTGCTCCAACAGTAGCAGGCAAGTTCTTC
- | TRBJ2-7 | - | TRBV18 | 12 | CASSSQRYEQYF | TGTGCCAGCTCAAGTCAAAGATACGAGCAGTACTTC
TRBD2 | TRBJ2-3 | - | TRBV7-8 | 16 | CASSLVLAGGLDTQYF | TGTGCCAGCAGCTTAGTACTAGCGGGAGGCCTGGATACGCAGTATTTT
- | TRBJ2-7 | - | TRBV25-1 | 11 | CASIQVYEQYF | TGTGCCAGCATACAAGTTTACGAGCAGTACTTC
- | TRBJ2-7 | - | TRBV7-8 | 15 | CASSLTATATYEQYF | TGTGCCAGCAGCTTAACCGCGACTGCGACCTACGAGCAGTACTTC
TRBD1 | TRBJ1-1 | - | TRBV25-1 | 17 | CASSESRDSRMNTEAFF | TGTGCCAGCAGTGAATCTCGGGACAGCCGAATGAACACTGAAGCTTTCTTT
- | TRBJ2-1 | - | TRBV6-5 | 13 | CASSYRSYNEQFF | TGTGCCAGCAGTTACCGGTCCTACAATGAGCAGTTCTTC
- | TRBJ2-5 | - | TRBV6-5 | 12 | CAGRLGSETQYF | TGTGCCGGACGTCTCGGTTCGGAGACCCAGTACTTC
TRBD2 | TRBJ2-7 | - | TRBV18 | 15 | CASSPGLAGAYEQYF | TGTGCCAGCTCACCGGGGCTAGCGGGAGCCTACGAGCAGTACTTC
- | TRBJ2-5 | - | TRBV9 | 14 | CASSYGQSQETQYF | TGTGCCAGCAGCTACGGACAGTCCCAAGAGACCCAGTACTTC
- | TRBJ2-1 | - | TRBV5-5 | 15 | CASSLAVLSYNEQFF | TGTGCCAGCAGCTTAGCGGTCCTCTCCTACAATGAGCAGTTCTTC
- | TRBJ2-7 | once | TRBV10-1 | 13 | CASSEGVIYEQYF | TGCGCCAGCAGTGAGGGGGTTATCTACGAGCAGTACTTC
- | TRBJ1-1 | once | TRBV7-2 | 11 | CASSLLAEAFF | TGTGCCAGCAGCTTATTGGCCGAAGCTTTCTTT